This TCR beta chain was retrieved from a study of T-cell reconstitution after alpha-beta-depleted transplantation in children. Researchers prepared the TCRbeta library using unique molecular identifiers, the study reports. TCRdb re-called the PCR reads with MiXCR, one entry per CDR3 protein. The sample records 600,000 to 700,000 distinct CDR3 sequences, around 17% being singletons. This clonotype was seen a handful of times. Trimming took 5 bases from V and 4 from J, leaving 20 bases between them. CDR1 and CDR2 (germline): SEHNR, FQNEAQ (reference sequence). The CDR3 sequence is 16 residues long. This receptor was identified in a human donor who donated a stem cell graft to a child with acute myeloid leukemia. The specimen comprised PBMCs from the stem cell graft donor, sampled from the stem cell graft. V usage is TRBV7-9 and J usage is TRBJ2-5; D is possibly TRBD2 (6 bases). CDR3 coding DNA: TGTGCCAGCAGCCCCGGAAGGAGGGGCAGCGGAGAGACCCAGTACTTC. Its protein product is CASSPGRRGSGETQYF.